This T cell receptor (beta chain) was found in a study of PD-L1 blockade in urothelial cancer. At the level of the study: Patients' histories included 0 to 3 prior chemotherapy regimens. Study results and caveats: Pretreatment peripheral blood TCR clonality that fell below the median predicted better survival among the patients studied.

V was pared by 3 bases and J by 0 bases, with 8 bases of the junction left unmatched. This CDR3 has 16 amino acids. Looked up from germline, CDR1 is SGHRS and CDR2 is YFSETQ. Comment on this clone: As yet, its antigen is unknown.

The method was immunoSEQ multiplex PCR; TCRdb's version includes in-frame clones alone and lacks a portion of them. Of roughly 100,000 clones listed, around four fifths were seen once; the top ten hold approximately 8%. The time point was: peripheral blood 6 weeks after treatment start. Sequencing used PBMCs, obtained around atezolizumab (anti-PD-L1) treatment. The TCR comes from a man in his 70s with urothelial cancer. The rearrangement joins TRBV5-1 to TRBJ1-2; 7 bases agree with TRBD1. The CDR3: CASSSSGTVSNYGYTF. The CDR3 nucleotides are TGCGCCAGCAGCTCTTCCGGGACAGTCTCTAACTATGGCTACACCTTC.